The present entry profiles one T cell receptor (beta chain) with its context. This sample was taken from a study of blood T cell repertoires in COVID-19. Libraries were prepared by immunoSEQ multiplex PCR; TCRdb keeps only in-frame clonotypes and omits some of them. Of some 250,000 clones in the sample, around four fifths are singletons; the top ten hold roughly 5%. J lost 9 bases, V lost 7 bases, and 6 bases had no gene match. CDR3 length: 12 amino acids. The germline V gene has CDR1 SNHLY and CDR2 FYNNEI. J is TRBJ2-1 and V is TRBV2, with TRBD1 matching 7 bases. Material: peripheral blood. This TCR was sampled from a man older than 75 with acute or convalescent COVID-19. The CDR3 spells CASNRGPGEQFF. Written as DNA, the CDR3 is TGTGCCAGCAACAGGGGTCCGGGTGAGCAGTTCTTC.